A single sample gave rise to the 4 T cell receptor beta chains below, sequenced in a study of cytomegalovirus exposure and HLA in healthy donors. Primers: 60 Vbeta forward and 13 Jbeta reverse. Sequencing was performed with immunoSEQ multiplex PCR; in TCRdb, only in-frame clones are kept and a portion is missing. This sample has 180,000 or so clones, with around 80% found just once. Input material: PBMCs. The source is a man between 18 and 29 years old in good health and CMV-seronegative.

V and J are TRBV7-6 and TRBJ2-5, with a weak D call TRBD2 (5 bases). The CDR3 totals 15 residues. CDR1 is SGHVS, CDR2 FNYEAQ, per germline. V shed 3 bases and J shed 4 bases, with 15 bases lying between them. The CDR3 loop is CASSLLPGYGETQYF. In nucleotides, the CDR3 is TGTGCCAGCAGCTTGCTTCCGGGGTACGGAGAGACCCAGTACTTC.

V gene TRBV2 combines with J gene TRBJ2-1; TRBD1 agrees at 7 bases. The CDR3 runs 13 residues. Per germline, CDR1 SNHLY and CDR2 FYNNEI. Trimming removed 6 bases from V and 7 bases from J; junction bases left unmatched: 6. CDR3 bases: TGTGCCAGCAGCATCGAACAGGGGAATGAGCAGTTCTTC. Amino acid sequence: CASSIEQGNEQFF.

V usage is TRBV4-1 and J usage is TRBJ2-2, with a possible D match to TRBD2 (7 bases). There are 17 residues in the CDR3. CDR1 MGHRA and CDR2 YSYEKL come from the germline V gene. Trimming took 3 bases from V and 5 from J, leaving 19 bases between them. This chain's CDR3 is CASSQDRGAARTGELFF. The CDR3, as DNA: TGCGCCAGCAGCCAGGACCGGGGGGCAGCGAGGACCGGGGAGCTGTTTTTT.

The gene calls are TRBV9 and TRBJ2-5; 12 nucleotides align to TRBD1. V shed 0 bases and J 5 bases; nucleotides not matched to a gene: 2. The CDR3 spans 15 residues. Germline CDR1 SGDLS, CDR2 YYNGEE. CDR3 coding DNA: TGTGCCAGCAGCGTAGACGGGACAGGGGGCGAGACCCAGTACTTC. It is translated as CASSVDGTGGETQYF.